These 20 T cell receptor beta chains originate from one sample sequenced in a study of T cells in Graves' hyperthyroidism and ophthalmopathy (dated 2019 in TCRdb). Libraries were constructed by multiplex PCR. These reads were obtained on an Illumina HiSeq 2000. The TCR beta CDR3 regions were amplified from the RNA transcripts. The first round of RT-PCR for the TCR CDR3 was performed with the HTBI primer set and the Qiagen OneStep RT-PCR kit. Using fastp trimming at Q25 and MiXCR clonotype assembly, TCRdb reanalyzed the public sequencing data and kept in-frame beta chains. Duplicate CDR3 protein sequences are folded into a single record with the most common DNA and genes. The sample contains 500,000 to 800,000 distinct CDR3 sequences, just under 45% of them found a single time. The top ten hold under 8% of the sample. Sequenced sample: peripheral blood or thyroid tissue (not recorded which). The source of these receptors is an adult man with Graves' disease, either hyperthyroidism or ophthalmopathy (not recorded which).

CDR3 region: CASRIQGDYGYTF. Here the CDR3 DNA reads TGTGCCAGCAGGATACAGGGGGATTATGGCTACACCTTC. The chain combines TRBV9 with TRBJ1-2; the match to TRBD1 covers 8 bases. The CDR3 extends over 13 amino acids. After removal of 5 bases from V and 5 bases from J, the junction contained 5 bases not matched to a gene. CDR1 is SGDLS and CDR2 is YYNGEE in the germline V gene.

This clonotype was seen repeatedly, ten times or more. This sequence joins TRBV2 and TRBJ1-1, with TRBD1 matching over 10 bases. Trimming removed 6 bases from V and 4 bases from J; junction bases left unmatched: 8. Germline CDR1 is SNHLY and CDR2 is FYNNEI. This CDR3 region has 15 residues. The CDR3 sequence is CASSGDRGVGTEAFF. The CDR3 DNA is TGTGCCAGCAGCGGGGACAGGGGAGTAGGCACTGAAGCTTTCTTT.

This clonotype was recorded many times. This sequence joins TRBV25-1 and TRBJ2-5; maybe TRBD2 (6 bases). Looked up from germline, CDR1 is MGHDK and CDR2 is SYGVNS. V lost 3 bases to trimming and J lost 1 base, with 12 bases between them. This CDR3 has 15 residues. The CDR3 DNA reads TGTGCCAGCAGTGAGCGGGGAACTGGCCAAGAGACCCAGTACTTC. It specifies CASSERGTGQETQYF.

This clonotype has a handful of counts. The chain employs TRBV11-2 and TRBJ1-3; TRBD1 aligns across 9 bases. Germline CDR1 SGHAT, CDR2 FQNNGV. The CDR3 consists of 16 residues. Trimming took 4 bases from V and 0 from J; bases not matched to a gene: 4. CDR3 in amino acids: CASSSGQGLSGNTIYF. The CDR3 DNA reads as TGTGCCAGCAGCTCGGGACAGGGCCTCTCTGGAAACACCATATATTTT.

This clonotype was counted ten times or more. This CDR3 reads CASSVNSENEKLFF. In DNA form, the CDR3 reads TGTGCCAGCAGCGTGAACAGCGAAAATGAAAAACTGTTTTTT. The chain employs TRBV9 and TRBJ1-4, with unresolved D. V was trimmed by 2 bases and J by 5 bases, leaving 10 bases between them. The V gene's germline CDR1 is SGDLS and CDR2 YYNGEE. The CDR3 is 14 amino acids.

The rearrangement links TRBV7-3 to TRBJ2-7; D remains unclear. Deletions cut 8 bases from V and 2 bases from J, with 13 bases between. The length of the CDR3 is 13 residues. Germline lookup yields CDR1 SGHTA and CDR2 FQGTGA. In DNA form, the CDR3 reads TGTGCCAGCGCACCGACGGAGACCTACGAGCAGTACTTC. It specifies CASAPTETYEQYF.

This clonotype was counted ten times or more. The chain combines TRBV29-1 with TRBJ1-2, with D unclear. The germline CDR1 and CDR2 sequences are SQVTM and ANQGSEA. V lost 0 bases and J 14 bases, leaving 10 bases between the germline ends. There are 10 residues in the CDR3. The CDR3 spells CSVEDWVLTF. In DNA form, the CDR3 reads TGCAGCGTTGAAGATTGGGTACTGACCTTC.

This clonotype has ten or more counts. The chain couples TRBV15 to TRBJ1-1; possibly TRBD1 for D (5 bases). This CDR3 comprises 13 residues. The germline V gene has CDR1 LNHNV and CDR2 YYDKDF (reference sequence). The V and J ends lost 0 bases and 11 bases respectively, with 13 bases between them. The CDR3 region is CATSRDTREGAFF. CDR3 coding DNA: TGTGCCACCAGCAGAGACACCAGGGAGGGGGCTTTCTTT.

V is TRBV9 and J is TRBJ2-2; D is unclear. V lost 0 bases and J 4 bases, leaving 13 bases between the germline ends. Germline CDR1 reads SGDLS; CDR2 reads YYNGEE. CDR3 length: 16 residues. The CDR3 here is CASSVDLKVGTGELFF. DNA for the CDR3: TGTGCCAGCAGCGTAGACTTGAAGGTGGGCACCGGGGAGCTGTTTTTT. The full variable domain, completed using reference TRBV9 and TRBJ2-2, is DSGVTQTPKHLITATGQRVTLRCSPRSGDLSVYWYQQSLDQGLQFLIQYYNGEERAKGNILERFSAQQFPDLHSELNLSSLELGDSALYFCASSVDLKVGTGELFFGEGSRLTVL.

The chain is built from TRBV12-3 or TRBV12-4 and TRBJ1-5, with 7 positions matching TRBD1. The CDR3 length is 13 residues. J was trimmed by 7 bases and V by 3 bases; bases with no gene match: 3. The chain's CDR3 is CASSLTGPQPQHF. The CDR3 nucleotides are TGTGCCAGCAGTTTGACAGGGCCCCAGCCCCAGCATTTT.

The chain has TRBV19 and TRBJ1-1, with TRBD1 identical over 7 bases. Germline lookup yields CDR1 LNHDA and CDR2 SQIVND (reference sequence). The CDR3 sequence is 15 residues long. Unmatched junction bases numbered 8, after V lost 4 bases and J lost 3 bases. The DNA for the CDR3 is TGTGCCAGTAGTAAGGGACAGCTCGACTACACTGAAGCTTTCTTT. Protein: CASSKGQLDYTEAFF.

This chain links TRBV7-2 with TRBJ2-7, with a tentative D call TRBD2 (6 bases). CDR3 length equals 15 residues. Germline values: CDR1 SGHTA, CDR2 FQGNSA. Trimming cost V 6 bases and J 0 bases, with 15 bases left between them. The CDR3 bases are TGTGCCAGCAGTTCACGCGGGACCCTCTCCTACGAGCAGTACTTC. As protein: CASSSRGTLSYEQYF.

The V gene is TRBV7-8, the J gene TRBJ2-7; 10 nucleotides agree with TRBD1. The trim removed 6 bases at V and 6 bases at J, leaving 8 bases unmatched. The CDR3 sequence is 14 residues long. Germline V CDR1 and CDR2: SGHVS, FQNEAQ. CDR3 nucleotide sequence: TGTGCCAGCAGGTCGAACCGGGACAGGGGCGAGCAGTACTTC. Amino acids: CASRSNRDRGEQYF.

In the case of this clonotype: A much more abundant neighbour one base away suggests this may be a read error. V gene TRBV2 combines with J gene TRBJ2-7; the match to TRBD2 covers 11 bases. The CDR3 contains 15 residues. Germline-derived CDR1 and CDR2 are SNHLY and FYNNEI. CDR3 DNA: TGTGCCAGCAGTCTGACTAGCGGGGCCTCCTACGAGCAGTGCTTC. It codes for CASSLTSGASYEQCF.

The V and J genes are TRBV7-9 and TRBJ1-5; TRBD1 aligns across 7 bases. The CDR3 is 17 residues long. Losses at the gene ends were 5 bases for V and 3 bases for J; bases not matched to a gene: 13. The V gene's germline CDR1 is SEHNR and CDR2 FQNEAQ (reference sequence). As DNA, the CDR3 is TGTGCCAGCAGCCCCGGGGCAGGGGGGTCTTTCAATCAGCCCCAGCATTTT. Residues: CASSPGAGGSFNQPQHF.

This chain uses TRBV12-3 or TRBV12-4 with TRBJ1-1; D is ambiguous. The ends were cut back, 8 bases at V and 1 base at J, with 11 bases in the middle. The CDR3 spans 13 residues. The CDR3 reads CASFPVRNTEAFF. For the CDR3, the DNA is TGTGCCAGCTTCCCCGTAAGGAACACTGAAGCTTTCTTT.

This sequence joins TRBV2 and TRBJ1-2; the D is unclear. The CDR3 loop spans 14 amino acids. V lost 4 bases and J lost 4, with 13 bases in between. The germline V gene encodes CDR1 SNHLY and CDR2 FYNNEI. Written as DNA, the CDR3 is TGTGCCAGCAGTGCCTCGAGGGAGGTCTATGGCTACACCTTC. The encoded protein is CASSASREVYGYTF.

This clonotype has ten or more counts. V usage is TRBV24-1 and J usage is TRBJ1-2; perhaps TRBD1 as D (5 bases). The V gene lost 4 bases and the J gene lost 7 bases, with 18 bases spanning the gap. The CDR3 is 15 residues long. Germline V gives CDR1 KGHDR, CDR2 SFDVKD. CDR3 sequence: CATSDPTDGRGGYTF. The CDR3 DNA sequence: TGTGCCACCAGTGACCCGACAGACGGCCGTGGTGGCTACACCTTC.

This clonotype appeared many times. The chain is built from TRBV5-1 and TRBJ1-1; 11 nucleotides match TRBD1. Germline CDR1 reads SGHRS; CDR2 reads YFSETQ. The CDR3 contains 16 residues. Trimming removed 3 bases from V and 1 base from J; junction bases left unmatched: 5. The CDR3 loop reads CASSYGTGGPNTEAFF. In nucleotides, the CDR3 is TGCGCCAGCAGCTACGGGACAGGGGGACCGAACACTGAAGCTTTCTTT.

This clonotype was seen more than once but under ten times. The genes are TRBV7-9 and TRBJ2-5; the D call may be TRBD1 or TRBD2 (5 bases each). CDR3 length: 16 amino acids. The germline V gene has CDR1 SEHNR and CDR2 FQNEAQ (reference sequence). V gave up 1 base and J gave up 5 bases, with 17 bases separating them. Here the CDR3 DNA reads TGTGCCAGCAGCTTAGGGCAGGGCTCCCCGGGGGAGACCCAGTACTTC. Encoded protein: CASSLGQGSPGETQYF.